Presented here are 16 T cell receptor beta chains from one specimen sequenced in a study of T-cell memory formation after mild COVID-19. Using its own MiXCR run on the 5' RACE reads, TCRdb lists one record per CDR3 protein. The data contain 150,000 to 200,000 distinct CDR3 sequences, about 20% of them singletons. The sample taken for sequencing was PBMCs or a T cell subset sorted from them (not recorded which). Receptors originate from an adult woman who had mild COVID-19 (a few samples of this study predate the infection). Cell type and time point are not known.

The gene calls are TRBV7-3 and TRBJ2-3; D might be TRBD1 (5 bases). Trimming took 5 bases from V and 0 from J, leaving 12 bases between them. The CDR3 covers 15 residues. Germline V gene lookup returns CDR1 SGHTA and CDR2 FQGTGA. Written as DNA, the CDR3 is TGTGCCAGCAGCCCAGGGTATACTAGCACAGATACGCAGTATTTT. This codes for CASSPGYTSTDTQYF.

CDR3 DNA: TGTGCCAGCAGCCCCACCGGGACTAGCGGGGGAAATACGCAGTATTTT. It codes for CASSPTGTSGGNTQYF. V gene TRBV13 combines with J gene TRBJ2-3; 14 bases line up with TRBD2. Germline V gene lookup returns CDR1 PRHDT and CDR2 FYEKMQ (reference sequence). The CDR3 contains 16 residues. V was clipped by 5 bases and J by 7 bases; unmatched bases: 8.

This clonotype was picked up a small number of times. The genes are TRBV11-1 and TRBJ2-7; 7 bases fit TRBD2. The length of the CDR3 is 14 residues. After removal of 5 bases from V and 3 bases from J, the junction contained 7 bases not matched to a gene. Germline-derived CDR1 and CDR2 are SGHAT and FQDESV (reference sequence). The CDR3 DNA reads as TGTGCCAGCAGCGTCGGGGAGGGTCGCTACGAGCAGTACTTC. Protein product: CASSVGEGRYEQYF.

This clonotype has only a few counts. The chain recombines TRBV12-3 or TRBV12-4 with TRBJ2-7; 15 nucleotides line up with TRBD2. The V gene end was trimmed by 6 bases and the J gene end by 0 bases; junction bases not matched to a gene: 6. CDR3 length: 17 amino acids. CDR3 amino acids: CASSPGTSGGSSYEQYF. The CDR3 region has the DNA TGTGCCAGCAGCCCAGGGACTAGCGGGGGGAGCTCCTACGAGCAGTACTTC.

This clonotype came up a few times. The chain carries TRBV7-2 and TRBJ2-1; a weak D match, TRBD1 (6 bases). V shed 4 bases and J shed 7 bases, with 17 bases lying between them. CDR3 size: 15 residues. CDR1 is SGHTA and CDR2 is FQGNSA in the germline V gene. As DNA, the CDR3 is TGTGCCAGCAGCTCGGGACAACTACTGAGTAATGAGCAGTTCTTC. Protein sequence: CASSSGQLLSNEQFF. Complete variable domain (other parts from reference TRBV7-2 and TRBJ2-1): GAGVSQSPSNKVTEKGKDVELRCDPISGHTALYWYRQSLGQGLEFLIYFQGNSAPDKSGLPSDRFSAERTGGSVSTLTIQRTQQEDSAVYLCASSSGQLLSNEQFFGPGTRLTVL.

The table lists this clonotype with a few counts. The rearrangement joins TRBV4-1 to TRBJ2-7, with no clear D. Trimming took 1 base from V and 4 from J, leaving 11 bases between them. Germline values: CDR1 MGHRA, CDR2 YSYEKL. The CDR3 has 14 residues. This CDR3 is CASSQVGGSYEQYF. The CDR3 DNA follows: TGCGCCAGCAGCCAAGTAGGTGGTTCTTACGAGCAGTACTTC.

Written as DNA, the CDR3 is TGCGCCAGCAGCCAAGATTCGCGACTAGCGGTTTACGAGCAGTACTTC. This translates into CASSQDSRLAVYEQYF. This chain uses TRBV4-1 with TRBJ2-7, with 9 bases matching TRBD2. CDR3 length equals 16 residues. The V segment lost 0 bases and the J segment 4 bases; nucleotides outside the gene matches: 7. The V gene's germline CDR1 is MGHRA and CDR2 YSYEKL.

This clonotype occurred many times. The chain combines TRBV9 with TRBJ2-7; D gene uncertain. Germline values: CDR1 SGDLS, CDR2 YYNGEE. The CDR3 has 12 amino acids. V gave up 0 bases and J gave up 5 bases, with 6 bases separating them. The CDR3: CASSVDGNEQYF. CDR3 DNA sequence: TGTGCCAGCAGCGTAGATGGGAACGAGCAGTACTTC.

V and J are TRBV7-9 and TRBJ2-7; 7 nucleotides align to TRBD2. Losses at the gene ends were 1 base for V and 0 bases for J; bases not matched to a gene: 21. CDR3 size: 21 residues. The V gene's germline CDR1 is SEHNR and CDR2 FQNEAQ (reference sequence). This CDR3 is CASSLDPGNSYSSGSSYEQYF. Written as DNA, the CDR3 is TGTGCCAGCAGCTTAGATCCGGGGAACTCCTATTCTAGCGGAAGCTCCTACGAGCAGTACTTC.

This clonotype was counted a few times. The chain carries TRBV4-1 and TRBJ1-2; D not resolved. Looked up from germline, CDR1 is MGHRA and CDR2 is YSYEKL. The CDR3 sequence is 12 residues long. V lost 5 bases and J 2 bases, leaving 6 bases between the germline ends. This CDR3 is CASSADNYGYTF. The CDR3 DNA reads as TGCGCCAGCAGCGCAGACAACTATGGCTACACCTTC.

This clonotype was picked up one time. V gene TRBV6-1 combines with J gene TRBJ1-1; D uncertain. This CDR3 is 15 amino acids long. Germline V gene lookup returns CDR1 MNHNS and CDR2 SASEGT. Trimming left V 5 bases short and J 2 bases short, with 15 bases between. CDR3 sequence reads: CASSPRVGSNTEAFF. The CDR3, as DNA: TGTGCCAGCAGTCCCCGAGTGGGGTCAAACACTGAAGCTTTCTTT.

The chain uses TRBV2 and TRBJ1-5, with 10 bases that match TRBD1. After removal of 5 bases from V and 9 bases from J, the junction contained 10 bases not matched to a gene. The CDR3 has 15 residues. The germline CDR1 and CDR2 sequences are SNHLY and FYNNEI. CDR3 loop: CASSSGTGAFGPQHF. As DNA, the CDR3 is TGTGCCAGCAGTTCCGGGACAGGGGCTTTTGGGCCCCAGCATTTT.

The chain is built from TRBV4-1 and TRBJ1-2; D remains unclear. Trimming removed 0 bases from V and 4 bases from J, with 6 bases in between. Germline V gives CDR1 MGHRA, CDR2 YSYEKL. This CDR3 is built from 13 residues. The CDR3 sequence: CASSQEGTYGYTF. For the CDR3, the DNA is TGCGCCAGCAGCCAAGAGGGCACCTATGGCTACACCTTC.

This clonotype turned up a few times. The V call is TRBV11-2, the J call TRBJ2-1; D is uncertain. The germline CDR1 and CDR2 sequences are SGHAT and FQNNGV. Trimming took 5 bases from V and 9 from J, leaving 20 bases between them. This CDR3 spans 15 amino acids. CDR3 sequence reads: CASSPENEMSLEQFF. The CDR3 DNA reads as TGTGCCAGCAGCCCCGAAAACGAGATGTCGCTTGAGCAGTTCTTC.

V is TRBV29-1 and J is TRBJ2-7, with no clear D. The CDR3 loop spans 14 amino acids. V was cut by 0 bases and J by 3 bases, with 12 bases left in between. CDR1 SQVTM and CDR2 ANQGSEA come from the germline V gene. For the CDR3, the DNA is TGCAGCGTTGAAGAGAAGTTAGCTGGCTACGAGCAGTACTTC. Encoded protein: CSVEEKLAGYEQYF.

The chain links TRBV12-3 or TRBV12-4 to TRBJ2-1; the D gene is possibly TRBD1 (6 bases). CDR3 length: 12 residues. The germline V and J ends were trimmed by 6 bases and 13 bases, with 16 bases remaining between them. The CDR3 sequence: CASRFGPGEQFF. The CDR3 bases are TGTGCCAGCAGGTTTGGTCCAGGGGAACAGTTCTTC.